The 24 T cell receptor beta chains below come from one sample, sequenced in a study of T cells in Graves' hyperthyroidism and ophthalmopathy. Amplification of TCR beta CDR3 regions was performed using RNA transcripts as template. HTBI primers drove first-round RT-PCR of the TCR CDR3. TCRdb re-derived calls from the multiplex PCR reads in MiXCR, one entry per CDR3 protein. Of 350,000 to 450,000 distinct CDR3 sequences listed, roughly a sixth are singletons. Material for sequencing was blood. The receptors here all came from a woman in her twenties or thirties with Graves' hyperthyroidism that later progressed to Graves' ophthalmopathy.

This clonotype was found many times. This rearrangement joins TRBV15 to TRBJ2-2, with unresolved D. This CDR3 spans 13 amino acids. Trimming cost V 3 bases and J 6 bases, with 8 bases left between them. From germline, CDR1 is LNHNV and CDR2 YYDKDF (reference sequence). CDR3 residues: CATSSGSAGELFF. CDR3 nucleotides: TGTGCCACCAGCAGTGGTTCGGCCGGGGAGCTGTTTTTT.

This sequence joins TRBV10-3 and TRBJ2-4; 9 bases are a match to TRBD1. Germline values: CDR1 ENHRY, CDR2 SYGVKD. Trimming took 4 bases from V and 7 from J; bases not matched to a gene: 5. The CDR3 loop spans 14 amino acids. This chain's CDR3 is CAISGGQGTNIQYF. CDR3 bases: TGTGCCATCAGTGGGGGACAGGGTACGAACATTCAGTACTTC.

This clonotype has at least ten counts. The chain couples TRBV6-1 to TRBJ1-6, with 9 bases matching TRBD1. Germline loops: CDR1 MNHNS, CDR2 SASEGT. After removal of 6 bases from V and 10 bases from J, the junction contained 13 bases not matched to a gene. CDR3 size: 16 residues. The CDR3 DNA follows: TGTGCCAGCAGATTGAGGCCGGGACAGGGAGTCTCACCCCTCCACTTT. It codes for CASRLRPGQGVSPLHF.

The rearrangement links TRBV20-1 to TRBJ1-5; D is perhaps TRBD1 (5 bases). Between the trimmed V and J ends, which lost 4 bases and 4 bases, there was a span of 11 bases. Germline V gene sequence: CDR1 DFQATT, CDR2 SNEGSKA (reference sequence). The CDR3 runs to 13 residues. The chain's CDR3 is CSAKDTENQPQHF. For the CDR3, the DNA is TGCAGTGCTAAGGACACCGAAAATCAGCCCCAGCATTTT.

The rearrangement joins TRBV7-9 to TRBJ2-3, with no clear D. The ends were cut back, 5 bases at V and 6 bases at J, with 21 bases in the middle. This CDR3 has 16 amino acids. Germline loops: CDR1 SEHNR, CDR2 FQNEAQ (reference sequence). CDR3 DNA sequence: TGTGCCAGCAGCAACTCCTTGGCAACCCACGGGGATACGCAGTATTTT. It specifies CASSNSLATHGDTQYF. Full variable domain (outside the CDR3, taken from reference TRBV7-9 and TRBJ2-3): DTGVSQNPRHKITKRGQNVTFRCDPISEHNRLYWYRQTLGQGPEFLTYFQNEAQLEKSRLLSDRFSAERPKGSFSTLEIQRTEQGDSAMYLCASSNSLATHGDTQYFGPGTRLTVL.

The CDR3 region has the DNA TGTGCCACCAGCCTCAGGGGGGCTAATGAAAAACTGTTTTTT. This sequence encodes CATSLRGANEKLFF. This rearrangement joins TRBV15 to TRBJ1-4, with 7 positions matching TRBD1. Germline values: CDR1 LNHNV, CDR2 YYDKDF (reference sequence). Losses at the gene ends were 5 bases for V and 3 bases for J; bases not matched to a gene: 3. There are 14 residues in the CDR3.

The sample holds many counts of this clonotype. V gene TRBV28 combines with J gene TRBJ2-7; a possible D gene is TRBD1 (6 bases). This CDR3 is built from 16 residues. Germline V CDR1 and CDR2: MDHEN, SYDVKM. The V end was cut by 7 bases, the J end by 0 bases, with 19 bases between. CDR3 region: CASTPAGGDGSYEQYF. The CDR3 bases are TGTGCCAGCACCCCTGCTGGGGGCGATGGCTCCTACGAGCAGTACTTC.

This clonotype was recorded many times. V gene TRBV11-2 combines with J gene TRBJ2-7; 8 nucleotides match TRBD1. CDR1 is SGHAT and CDR2 is FQNNGV in the germline V gene. V lost 5 bases to trimming and J lost 4 bases; unmatched junction nucleotides: 7. This CDR3 spans 14 amino acids. CDR3 residues: CASSIGQGGYEQYF. The DNA of the CDR3 is TGTGCCAGCAGCATCGGACAGGGTGGGTACGAGCAGTACTTC.

This clonotype occurred many times. The chain has TRBV30 and TRBJ2-2; D might be TRBD2 (6 bases). Germline CDR1 GTSNPN, CDR2 SVGIG (reference sequence). V lost 0 bases to trimming and J lost 8 bases, with 13 bases between them. This CDR3 is 14 amino acids long. The DNA for the CDR3 is TGTGCCTGGAGTGTTCGACTAGTTGGGGGGGAGCTGTTTTTT. This gives the protein CAWSVRLVGGELFF.

The V call is TRBV11-3, the J call TRBJ1-6; 7 nucleotides align to TRBD1. Losses at the gene ends were 0 bases for V and 0 bases for J; bases not matched to a gene: 11. Germline-derived CDR1 and CDR2 are SGHNT and YENEEA. This CDR3 comprises 20 residues. The CDR3 reads CASSLDCGQAISSYNSPLHF. The DNA of the CDR3 is TGTGCCAGCAGCTTAGATTGTGGACAGGCCATTAGCTCCTATAATTCACCCCTCCACTTT.

The J gene is TRBJ1-5, the V gene TRBV11-2; D is undetermined. The CDR3 runs 12 residues. V was trimmed by 3 bases and J by 6 bases, leaving 6 bases between them. Germline CDR1 reads SGHAT; CDR2 reads FQNNGV. The chain's CDR3 is CASSFARQPQHF. CDR3 DNA: TGTGCCAGCAGCTTTGCGCGTCAGCCCCAGCATTTT.

There are many counts of this clonotype. This chain connects TRBV28 to TRBJ2-3; 9 bases align to TRBD2. The CDR3 consists of 15 residues. The J segment lost 6 bases and the V segment lost 6 bases, leaving 10 bases of the junction unmatched. CDR1 is MDHEN, CDR2 SYDVKM, per germline. The CDR3 DNA reads as TGTGCCAGCAGCACCCCCCATGCGGGGGGGGATACGCAGTATTTT. Translation gives CASSTPHAGGDTQYF.

This clonotype was observed a handful of times. The J gene is TRBJ2-3, the V gene TRBV25-1, with 9 bases identical to TRBD2. CDR1 is MGHDK, CDR2 SYGVNS, per germline. The ends lost 6 bases at V and 5 bases at J; junction bases unmatched: 24. The CDR3 length is 20 residues. CDR3 sequence reads: CASSREMGGGGGPEGDTQYF. CDR3 nucleotides: TGTGCCAGCAGCAGGGAAATGGGAGGCGGGGGGGGCCCGGAGGGAGATACGCAGTATTTT. Complete variable domain (other parts from reference TRBV25-1 and TRBJ2-3): EADIYQTPRYLVIGTGKKITLECSQTMGHDKMYWYQQDPGMELHLIHYSYGVNSTEKGDLSSESTVSRIRTEHFPLTLESARPSHTSQYLCASSREMGGGGGPEGDTQYFGPGTRLTVL.

The rearrangement joins TRBV7-3 to TRBJ2-3, with 12 nucleotides matching TRBD2. CDR1 and CDR2 from the germline V gene are SGHTA and FQGTGA. The CDR3 has 19 residues. V was pared by 4 bases and J by 4 bases, with 15 bases of the junction left unmatched. The CDR3 loop reads CASSSRRWWTSGVPDTQYF. CDR3 nucleotides: TGTGCCAGCAGCTCTAGACGATGGTGGACTAGCGGGGTGCCAGATACGCAGTATTTT.

This chain joins TRBV7-8 and TRBJ2-3; 13 bases match TRBD2. This CDR3 contains 16 residues. With 4 bases clipped from V and 5 bases from J, the junction kept 6 bases outside the gene matches. The germline V gene encodes CDR1 SGHVS and CDR2 FQNEAQ. CDR3 sequence reads: CASSSRTSGSIDTQYF. The CDR3 nucleotides are TGTGCCAGCAGCTCCCGGACTAGCGGGAGTATAGATACGCAGTATTTT. Full variable domain (missing parts from reference TRBV7-8 and TRBJ2-3): GAGVSQSPRYKVAKRGQDVALRCDPISGHVSLFWYQQALGQGPEFLTYFQNEAQLDKSGLPSDRFFAERPEGSVSTLKIQRTQQEDSAVYLCASSSRTSGSIDTQYFGPGTRLTVL.

This clonotype was picked up many times. V and J are TRBV28 and TRBJ2-1, with D tentatively TRBD2 (5 bases). Trimming shortened V by 3 bases and J by 7 bases, and 13 bases separated the two germline ends. The CDR3 runs to 14 residues. Germline V lookup: CDR1 MDHEN, CDR2 SYDVKM. Here the CDR3 DNA reads TGTGCCAGCAGTTTTTCCCGGAGGTGGAATGAGCAGTTCTTC. As protein: CASSFSRRWNEQFF.

This clonotype was seen many times. This chain uses TRBV5-1 with TRBJ2-4; 11 bases map to TRBD1. CDR1 is SGHRS, CDR2 YFSETQ, per germline. V lost 4 bases, J lost 2 bases, and 5 bases stayed unmatched. This CDR3 has 16 residues. CDR3 sequence reads: CASSLGQGASKNIQYF. CDR3 sequence (DNA): TGCGCCAGCAGCCTAGGACAGGGGGCTTCCAAAAACATTCAGTACTTC.

This clonotype was observed at least ten times. The chain carries TRBV28 and TRBJ2-1; the D gene is possibly TRBD1 (6 bases). This CDR3 is 17 amino acids long. Trimming took 3 bases from V and 9 from J, leaving 24 bases between them. CDR1 and CDR2 (germline): MDHEN, SYDVKM. This CDR3 reads CASSLEDSLRSVGEQFF. The CDR3, as DNA: TGTGCCAGCAGTTTGGAGGACAGTCTTAGGTCCGTGGGTGAGCAGTTCTTC.

This clonotype was counted ten times or more. The V and J genes are TRBV27 and TRBJ2-3; 10 bases are shared with TRBD2. Trimming removed 0 bases from V and 4 bases from J; junction bases left unmatched: 1. This CDR3 has 15 amino acids. Germline V gives CDR1 MNHEY, CDR2 SMNVEV (reference sequence). The CDR3 DNA reads TGTGCCAGCAGTTTATCGCTAGCGGGAGCAGATACGCAGTATTTT. It is translated as CASSLSLAGADTQYF.

The V gene is TRBV4-1, the J gene TRBJ1-1; D not resolved. Trimming took off 6 bases at V and 2 bases at J, with 16 bases between the two ends. In germline, CDR1 is MGHRA, CDR2 YSYEKL. CDR3 length: 15 amino acids. CDR3 loop: CASSVDTGYNTEAFF. The CDR3 region has the DNA TGCGCCAGCAGTGTAGACACGGGGTACAACACTGAAGCTTTCTTT.

This clonotype was seen many times. This chain joins TRBV12-3 or TRBV12-4 and TRBJ1-1, with D possibly matching TRBD1 (5 bases). The V gene lost 6 bases and the J gene lost 0 bases, with 17 bases spanning the gap. CDR3 length equals 16 residues. The CDR3 sequence is CASRSRQTAMNTEAFF. DNA for the CDR3: TGTGCCAGCAGATCCCGACAGACGGCCATGAACACTGAAGCTTTCTTT.

This clonotype was recorded at least ten times. The chain employs TRBV6-1 and TRBJ2-3; no reliable D call. The germline V gene has CDR1 MNHNS and CDR2 SASEGT. Trimming stripped 1 base from V and 5 bases from J, with 10 bases between. CDR3 length: 14 residues. The DNA for the CDR3 is TGTGCCAGCAGTGAAGAGACGGGTTTAGATACGCAGTATTTT. This encodes CASSEETGLDTQYF.

This clonotype has ten or more counts. The chain has TRBV11-2 and TRBJ2-7, with TRBD1 as a possible D gene (5 bases). The CDR3 covers 15 residues. The ends were cut back, 5 bases at V and 9 bases at J, with 23 bases in the middle. CDR1 and CDR2 from the germline V gene are SGHAT and FQNNGV. The CDR3 DNA reads as TGTGCCAGCAGCCCCCAAGGGGTCGCTCGTGGGGCGCAGTACTTC. Its translation: CASSPQGVARGAQYF.

This clonotype showed up just a few times. The CDR3 DNA sequence: TGCGCCAGCAGCGCCCAACAGGGGGCGATTACCTACGAGCAGTACTTC. This gives the protein CASSAQQGAITYEQYF. V usage is TRBV5-1 and J usage is TRBJ2-7, with 9 bases aligning to TRBD1. The germline V gene encodes CDR1 SGHRS and CDR2 YFSETQ. J was trimmed by 2 bases and V by 4 bases; bases with no gene match: 10. The CDR3 extends over 16 amino acids.